These T cell receptor beta chains were read from a single sample in a study of chemoradiotherapy in HPV16-positive cancers. The data were produced by immunoSEQ multiplex PCR, yet TCRdb's version contains in-frame clones alone and is incomplete. The sample includes roughly 15,000 clones, around 79% of them seen just once. This specimen was collected from a patient who underwent chemoradiotherapy. The receptors derive from a human donor with HPV-associated anogenital cancer. Each CDR3 is given with its conserved first and last residue. The D gene is left open where the match is weak. Clone size is shown for a subset of rows, as once, few, many or a class of expanded clone.

TRBJ1-2	NA	TRBV7-3	NA	TGTGCCAGGCCGGTGGGGGCCTTCTATGGCTACACCTTC	CARPVGAFYGYTF
TRBJ2-1	NA	TRBV7-6	NA	TGTGCCAGCACTCGAGGAACCTACAATGAGCAGTTCTTC	CASTRGTYNEQFF
TRBJ1-5	NA	TRBV6-5	large	TGTGCCACCGGGGGTCAGCCCCAGCATTTT	CATGGQPQHF
TRBJ2-1	NA	TRBV5-1	NA	TGCGCCAGCAGCTTAGGGACCTACAATGAGCAGTTCTTC	CASSLGTYNEQFF
TRBJ2-6	TRBD1	TRBV27	few	TGTGCCAGCAGTAACAGGGGATATTCCGGGGCCAACGTCCTGACTTTC	CASSNRGYSGANVLTF
TRBJ1-2	TRBD1	TRBV9	NA	TGTGCCAGCAGAAGGGACAGGGATGGCTACACCTTC	CASRRDRDGYTF
TRBJ2-6	NA	TRBV18	few	TGTGCCAGCTCCGACAGGACCCACGGGGCCAACGTCCTGACTTTC	CASSDRTHGANVLTF
TRBJ2-1	TRBD2	TRBV19	NA	TGTGCCAGTAGTACGGGACTAGCGGGAGGCAATGAGCAGTTCTTC	CASSTGLAGGNEQFF
TRBJ1-1	NA	TRBV5-5	NA	TGTGCCAGCAGCTGGGATAATTGGACCGAAGCTTTCTTT	CASSWDNWTEAFF
TRBJ2-5	NA	TRBV7-7	NA	TGTGCTAGCAGCCTTGGGCTCGATGGAGAGACCCAGTACTTC	CASSLGLDGETQYF
TRBJ1-2	NA	TRBV19	NA	TGTGCCAGTAGTGTGGGGCAGGGGCCGGCGCCCGGCTACACCTTC	CASSVGQGPAPGYTF
TRBJ1-3	NA	TRBV7-9	NA	TGTGCCAGCAGCTTAACCGCTGAAAACACCATATATTTT	CASSLTAENTIYF
TRBJ1-3	NA	TRBV5-1	once	TGCGCCAGCAGCTTACAGGGATATGGAAACACCATATATTTT	CASSLQGYGNTIYF
TRBJ1-6	NA	TRBV2	NA	TGTGCCAGCAGGGACAGACAGAGCTCCTATAATTCACCCCTCCACTTT	CASRDRQSSYNSPLHF
TRBJ1-5	NA	TRBV9	NA	TGTGCCAGCAGCGTGGAAAGCAATCAGCCCCAGCATTTT	CASSVESNQPQHF
TRBJ1-2	NA	TRBV9	NA	TGTGCCAGCAGCGTCCCAGGGCGTGACGGCTACACCTTC	CASSVPGRDGYTF
TRBJ1-1	NA	TRBV5-5	few	TGTGCCAGCAGCTTTGGACCCAACACTGAAGCTTTCTTT	CASSFGPNTEAFF
TRBJ1-1	TRBD1	TRBV10-2	NA	TGCGCCAGCAGTAGGACAGGGAACGAGGGCACTGAAGCTTTCTTT	CASSRTGNEGTEAFF
TRBJ2-1	TRBD2	TRBV18	NA	TGTGCCAGCTCACCGGCCAGCGGGAGGGGTGAGCAGTTCTTC	CASSPASGRGEQFF
TRBJ1-2	NA	TRBV27	NA	TGTGCCAGCAGTTTCCGGGACGGGAATGGCTACACCTTC	CASSFRDGNGYTF
TRBJ1-2	NA	TRBV19	NA	TGTGCCAGTAGTATATACGGCGTCAGGAGTAACTATGGCTACACCTTC	CASSIYGVRSNYGYTF
TRBJ1-5	NA	TRBV6-4	once	TGTGCCAGCAGCCCCAGCCGACGGTCCCCCCCTCAGCCCCAGCATTTT	CASSPSRRSPPQPQHF
TRBJ1-2	NA	TRBV9	NA	TGTGCCAGCAGCGGAGTGGAGGGCTATGGCTACACCTTC	CASSGVEGYGYTF
TRBJ1-4	NA	TRBV7-2	NA	TGTGCCAGCAGCTTAGGGGGTGGGACACTAGGAGAAAAACTGTTTTTT	CASSLGGGTLGEKLFF
TRBJ1-4	NA	TRBV7-7	NA	TGTGCTAGCAGCCCCGACAGGGAAAAACTGTTTTTT	CASSPDREKLFF
TRBJ2-1	TRBD1	TRBV27	NA	TGTGCCAGCAGTCCGCGACAGGGGGCTCATGAGCAGTTCTTC	CASSPRQGAHEQFF
TRBJ2-6	NA	TRBV27	NA	TGTGCCAGCGCAAACCTGAGCTCTGGGGCCAACGTCCTGACTTTC	CASANLSSGANVLTF
TRBJ2-1	NA	TRBV2	NA	TGTGCCAGCAGGGACTTTCCGGCTTCCTACAATGAGCAGTTCTTC	CASRDFPASYNEQFF
TRBJ2-7	TRBD2	TRBV5-3	NA	TGTGCCAGAAGCTTGGGGACTAGCGGGTACTACGAGCAGTACTTC	CARSLGTSGYYEQYF
TRBJ2-3	NA	TRBV5-1	NA	TGCGCCAGCAGCTTCGGACTAAACACAGATACGCAGTATTTT	CASSFGLNTDTQYF
TRBJ1-3	NA	TRBV6-5	NA	TGTGCCAGCAGTTCCCAAGGTGGGGGGAGTGGAAACACCATATATTTT	CASSSQGGGSGNTIYF
TRBJ1-4	NA	TRBV5-4	NA	TGTGCCAGCAGCTTGCGGGGAAATGAAAAACTGTTTTTT	CASSLRGNEKLFF